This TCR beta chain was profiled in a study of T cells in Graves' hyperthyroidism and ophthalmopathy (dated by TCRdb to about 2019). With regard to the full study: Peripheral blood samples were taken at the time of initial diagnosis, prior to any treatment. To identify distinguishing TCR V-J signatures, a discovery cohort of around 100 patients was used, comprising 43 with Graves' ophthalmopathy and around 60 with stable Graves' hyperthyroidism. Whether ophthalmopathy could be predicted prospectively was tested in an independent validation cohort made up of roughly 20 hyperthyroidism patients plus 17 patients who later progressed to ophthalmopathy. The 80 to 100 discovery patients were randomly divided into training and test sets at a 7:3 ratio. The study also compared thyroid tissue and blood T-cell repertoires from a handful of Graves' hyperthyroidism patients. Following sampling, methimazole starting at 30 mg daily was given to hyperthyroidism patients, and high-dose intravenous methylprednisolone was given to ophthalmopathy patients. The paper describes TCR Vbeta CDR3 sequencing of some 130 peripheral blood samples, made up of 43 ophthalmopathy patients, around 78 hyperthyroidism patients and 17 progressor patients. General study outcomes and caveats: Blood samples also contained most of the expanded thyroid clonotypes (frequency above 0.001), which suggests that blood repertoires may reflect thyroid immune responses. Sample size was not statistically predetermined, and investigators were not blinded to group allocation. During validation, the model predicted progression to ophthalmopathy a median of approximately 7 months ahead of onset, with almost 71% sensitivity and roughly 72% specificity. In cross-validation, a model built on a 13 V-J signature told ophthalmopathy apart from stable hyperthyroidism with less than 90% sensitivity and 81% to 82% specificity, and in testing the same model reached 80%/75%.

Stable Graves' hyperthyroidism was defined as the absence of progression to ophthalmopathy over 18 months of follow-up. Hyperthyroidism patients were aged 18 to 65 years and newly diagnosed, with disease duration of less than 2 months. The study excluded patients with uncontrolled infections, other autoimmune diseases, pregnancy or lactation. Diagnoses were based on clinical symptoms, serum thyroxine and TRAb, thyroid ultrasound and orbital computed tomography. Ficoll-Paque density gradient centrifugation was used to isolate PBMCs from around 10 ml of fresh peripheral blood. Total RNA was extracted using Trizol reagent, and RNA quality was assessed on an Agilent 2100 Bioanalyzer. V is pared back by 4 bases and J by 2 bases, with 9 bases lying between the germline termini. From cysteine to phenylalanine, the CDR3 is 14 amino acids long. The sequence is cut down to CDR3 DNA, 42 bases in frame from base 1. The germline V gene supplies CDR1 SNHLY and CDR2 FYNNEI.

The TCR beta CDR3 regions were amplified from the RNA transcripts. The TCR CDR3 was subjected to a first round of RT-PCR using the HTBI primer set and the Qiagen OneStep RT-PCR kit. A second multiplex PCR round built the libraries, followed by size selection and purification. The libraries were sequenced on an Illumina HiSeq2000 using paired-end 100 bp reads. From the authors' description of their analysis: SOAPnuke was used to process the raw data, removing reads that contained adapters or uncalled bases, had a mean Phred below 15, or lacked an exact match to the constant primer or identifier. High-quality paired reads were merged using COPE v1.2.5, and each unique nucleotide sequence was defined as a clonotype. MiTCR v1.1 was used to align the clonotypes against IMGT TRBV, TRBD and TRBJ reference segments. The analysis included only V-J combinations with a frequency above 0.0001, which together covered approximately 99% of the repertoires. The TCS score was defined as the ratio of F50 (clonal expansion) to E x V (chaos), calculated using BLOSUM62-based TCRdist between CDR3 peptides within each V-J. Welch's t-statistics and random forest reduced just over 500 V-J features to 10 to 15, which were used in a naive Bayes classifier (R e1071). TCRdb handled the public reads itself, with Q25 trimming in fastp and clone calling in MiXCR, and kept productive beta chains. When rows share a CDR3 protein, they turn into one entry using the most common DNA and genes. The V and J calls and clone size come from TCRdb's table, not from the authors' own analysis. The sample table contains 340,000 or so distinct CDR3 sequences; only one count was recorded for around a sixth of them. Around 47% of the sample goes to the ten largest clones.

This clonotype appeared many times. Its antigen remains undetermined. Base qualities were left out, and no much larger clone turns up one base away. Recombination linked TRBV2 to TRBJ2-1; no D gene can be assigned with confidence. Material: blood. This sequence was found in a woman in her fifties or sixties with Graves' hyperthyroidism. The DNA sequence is TGTGCCAGCAGTGGTAGTACTCCCTACAATGAGCAGTTCTTC. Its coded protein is CASSGSTPYNEQFF.